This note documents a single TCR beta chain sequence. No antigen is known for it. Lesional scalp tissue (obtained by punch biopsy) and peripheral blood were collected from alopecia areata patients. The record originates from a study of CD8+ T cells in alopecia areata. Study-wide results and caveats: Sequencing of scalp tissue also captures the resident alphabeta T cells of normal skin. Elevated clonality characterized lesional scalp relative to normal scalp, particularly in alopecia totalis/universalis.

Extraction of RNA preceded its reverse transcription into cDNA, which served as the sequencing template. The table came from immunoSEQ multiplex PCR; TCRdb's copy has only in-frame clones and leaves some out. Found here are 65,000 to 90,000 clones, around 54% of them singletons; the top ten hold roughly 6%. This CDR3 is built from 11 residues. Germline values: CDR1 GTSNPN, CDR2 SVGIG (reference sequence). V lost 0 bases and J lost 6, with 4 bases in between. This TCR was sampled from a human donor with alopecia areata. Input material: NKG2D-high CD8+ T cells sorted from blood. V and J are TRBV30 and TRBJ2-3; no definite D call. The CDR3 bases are TGTGCCTGGAGTGTAGGGGATACGCAGTATTTT. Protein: CAWSVGDTQYF.